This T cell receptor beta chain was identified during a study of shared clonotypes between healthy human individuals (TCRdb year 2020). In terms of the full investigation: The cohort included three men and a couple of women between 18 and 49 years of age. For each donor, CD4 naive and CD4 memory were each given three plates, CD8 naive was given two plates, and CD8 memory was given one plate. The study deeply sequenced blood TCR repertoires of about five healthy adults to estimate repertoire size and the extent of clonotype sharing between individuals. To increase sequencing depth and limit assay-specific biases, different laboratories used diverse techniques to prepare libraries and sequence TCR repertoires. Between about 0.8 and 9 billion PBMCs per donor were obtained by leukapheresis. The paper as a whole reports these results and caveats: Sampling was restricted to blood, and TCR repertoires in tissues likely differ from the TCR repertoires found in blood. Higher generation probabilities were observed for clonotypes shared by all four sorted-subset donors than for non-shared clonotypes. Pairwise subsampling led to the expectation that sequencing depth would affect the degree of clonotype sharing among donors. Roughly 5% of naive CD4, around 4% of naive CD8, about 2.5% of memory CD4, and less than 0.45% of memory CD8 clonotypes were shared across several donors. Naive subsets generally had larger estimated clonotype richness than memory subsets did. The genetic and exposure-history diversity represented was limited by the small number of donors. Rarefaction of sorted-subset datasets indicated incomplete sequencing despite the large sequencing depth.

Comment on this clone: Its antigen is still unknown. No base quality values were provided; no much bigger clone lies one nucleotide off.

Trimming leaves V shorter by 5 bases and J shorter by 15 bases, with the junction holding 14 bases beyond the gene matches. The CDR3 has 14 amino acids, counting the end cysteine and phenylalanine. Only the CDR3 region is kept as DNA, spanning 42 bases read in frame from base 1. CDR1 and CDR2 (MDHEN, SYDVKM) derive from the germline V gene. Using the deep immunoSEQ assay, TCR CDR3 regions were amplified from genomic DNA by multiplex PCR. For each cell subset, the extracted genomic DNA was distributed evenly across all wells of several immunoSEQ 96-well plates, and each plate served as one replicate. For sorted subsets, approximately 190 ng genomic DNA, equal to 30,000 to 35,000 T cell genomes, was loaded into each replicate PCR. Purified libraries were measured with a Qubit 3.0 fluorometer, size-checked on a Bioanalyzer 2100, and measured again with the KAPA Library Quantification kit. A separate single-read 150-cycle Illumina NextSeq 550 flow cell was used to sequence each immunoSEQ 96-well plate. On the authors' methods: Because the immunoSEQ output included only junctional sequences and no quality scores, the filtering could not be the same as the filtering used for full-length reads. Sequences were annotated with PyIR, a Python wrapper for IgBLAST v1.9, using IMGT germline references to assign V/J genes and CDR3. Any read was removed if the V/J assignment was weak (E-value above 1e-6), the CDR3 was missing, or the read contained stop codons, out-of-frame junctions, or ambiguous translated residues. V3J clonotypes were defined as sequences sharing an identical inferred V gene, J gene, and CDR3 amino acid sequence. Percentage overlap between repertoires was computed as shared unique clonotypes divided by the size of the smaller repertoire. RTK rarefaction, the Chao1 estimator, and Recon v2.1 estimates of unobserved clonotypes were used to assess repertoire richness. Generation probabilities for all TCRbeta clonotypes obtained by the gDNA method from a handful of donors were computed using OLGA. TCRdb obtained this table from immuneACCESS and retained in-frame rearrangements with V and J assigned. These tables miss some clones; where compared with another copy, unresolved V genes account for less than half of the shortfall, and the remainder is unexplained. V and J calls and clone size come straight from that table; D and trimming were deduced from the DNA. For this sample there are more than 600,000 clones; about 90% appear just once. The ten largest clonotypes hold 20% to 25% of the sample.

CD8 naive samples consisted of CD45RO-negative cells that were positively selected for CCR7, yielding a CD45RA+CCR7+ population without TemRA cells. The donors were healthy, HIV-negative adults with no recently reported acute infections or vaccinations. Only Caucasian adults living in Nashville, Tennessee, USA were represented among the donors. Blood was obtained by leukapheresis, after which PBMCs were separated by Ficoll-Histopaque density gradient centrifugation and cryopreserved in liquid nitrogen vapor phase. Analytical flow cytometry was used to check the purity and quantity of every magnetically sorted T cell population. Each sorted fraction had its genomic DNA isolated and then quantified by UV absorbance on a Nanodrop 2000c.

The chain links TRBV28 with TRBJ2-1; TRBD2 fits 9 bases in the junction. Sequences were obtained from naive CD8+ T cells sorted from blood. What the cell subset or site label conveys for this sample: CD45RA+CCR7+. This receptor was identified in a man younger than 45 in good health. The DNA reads TGTGCCAGCAGTGGGCCCAGCGGGAGGCCCTCCCCGTTCTTC. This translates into CASSGPSGRPSPFF.